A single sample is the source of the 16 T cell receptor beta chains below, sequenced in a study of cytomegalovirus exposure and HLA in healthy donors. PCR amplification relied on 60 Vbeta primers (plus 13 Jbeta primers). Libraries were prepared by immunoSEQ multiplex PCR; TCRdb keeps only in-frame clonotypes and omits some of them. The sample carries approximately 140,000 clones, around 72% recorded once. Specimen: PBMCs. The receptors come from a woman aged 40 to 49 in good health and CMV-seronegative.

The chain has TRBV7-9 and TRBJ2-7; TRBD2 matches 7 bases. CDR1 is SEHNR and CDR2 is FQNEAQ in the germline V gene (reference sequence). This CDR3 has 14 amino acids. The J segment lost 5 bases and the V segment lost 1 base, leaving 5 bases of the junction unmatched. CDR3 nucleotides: TGTGCCAGCAGCTTAGAGCCGGGGGGTCACGAGCAGTACGTC. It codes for CASSLEPGGHEQYV.

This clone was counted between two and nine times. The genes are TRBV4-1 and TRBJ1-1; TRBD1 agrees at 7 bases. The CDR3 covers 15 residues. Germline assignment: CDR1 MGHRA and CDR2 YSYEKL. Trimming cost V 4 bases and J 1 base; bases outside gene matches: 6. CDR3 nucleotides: TGCGCCAGCAGCCGCGGGACAGCCGAGAACACTGAAGCTTTCTTT. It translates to CASSRGTAENTEAFF.

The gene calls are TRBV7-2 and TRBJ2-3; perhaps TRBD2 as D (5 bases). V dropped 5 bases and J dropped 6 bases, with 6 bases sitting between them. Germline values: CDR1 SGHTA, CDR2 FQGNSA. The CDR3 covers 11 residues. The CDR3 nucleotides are TGTGCCAGCAGCCGAGGGGATACGCAGTATTTT. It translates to CASSRGDTQYF.

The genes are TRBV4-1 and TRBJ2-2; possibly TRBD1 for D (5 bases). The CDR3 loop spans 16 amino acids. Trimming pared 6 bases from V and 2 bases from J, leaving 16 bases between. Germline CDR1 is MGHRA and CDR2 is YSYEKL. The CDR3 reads CASSPDMAINTGELFF. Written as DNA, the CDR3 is TGCGCCAGCAGTCCGGACATGGCCATAAACACCGGGGAGCTGTTTTTT.

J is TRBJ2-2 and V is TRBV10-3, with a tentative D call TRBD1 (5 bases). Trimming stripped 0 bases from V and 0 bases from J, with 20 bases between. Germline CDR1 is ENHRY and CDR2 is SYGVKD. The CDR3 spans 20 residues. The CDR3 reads CAISESMGRGTLPNTGELFF. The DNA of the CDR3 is TGTGCCATCAGTGAGTCGATGGGTAGGGGAACCCTCCCGAACACCGGGGAGCTGTTTTTT.

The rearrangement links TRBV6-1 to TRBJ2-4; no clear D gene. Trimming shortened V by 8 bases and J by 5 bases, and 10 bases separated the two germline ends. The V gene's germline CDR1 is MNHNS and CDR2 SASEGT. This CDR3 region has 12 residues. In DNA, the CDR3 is TGTGCCAGCTTCTCGCTAGAAAACATTCAGTACTTC. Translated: CASFSLENIQYF.

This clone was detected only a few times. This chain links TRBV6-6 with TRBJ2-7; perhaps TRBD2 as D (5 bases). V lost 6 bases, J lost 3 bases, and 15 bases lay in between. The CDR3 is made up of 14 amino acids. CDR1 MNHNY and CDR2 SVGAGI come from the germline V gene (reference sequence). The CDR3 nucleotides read TGTGCCAGCAGGATTAGCGAAATAGTCTACGAGCAGTACGTC. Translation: CASRISEIVYEQYV.

The CDR3 spells CASSITGASSSGNTIYF. The CDR3 DNA is TGTGCCAGCAGCATTACAGGGGCCAGTAGCTCTGGAAACACCATATATTTT. This chain links TRBV11-2 with TRBJ1-3; 7 bases map to TRBD1. Germline CDR1 and CDR2: SGHAT and FQNNGV. J gave up 0 bases and V 5 bases, and 10 bases lay outside the gene matches. The CDR3 is 17 residues long.

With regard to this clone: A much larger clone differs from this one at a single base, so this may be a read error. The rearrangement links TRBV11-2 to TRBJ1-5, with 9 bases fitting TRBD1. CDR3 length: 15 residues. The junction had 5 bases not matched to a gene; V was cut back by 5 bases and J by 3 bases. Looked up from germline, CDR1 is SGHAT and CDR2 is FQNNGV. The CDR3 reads CASSTGTGINQPQHF. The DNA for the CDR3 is TGTGCCAGCAGCACCGGGACAGGGATCAATCAGCCCCAGCATTTT.

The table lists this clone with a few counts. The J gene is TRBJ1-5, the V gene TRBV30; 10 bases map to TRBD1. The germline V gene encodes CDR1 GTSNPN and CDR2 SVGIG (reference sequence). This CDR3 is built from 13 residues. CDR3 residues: CALGTGDGQPQHF. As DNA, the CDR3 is TGTGCACTCGGGACAGGGGATGGTCAGCCCCAGCATTTT.

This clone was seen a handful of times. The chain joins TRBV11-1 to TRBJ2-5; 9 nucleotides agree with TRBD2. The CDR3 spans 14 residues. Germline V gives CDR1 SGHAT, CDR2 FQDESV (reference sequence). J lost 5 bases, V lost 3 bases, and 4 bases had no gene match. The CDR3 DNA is TGTGCCAGCAGCTTCGCGGGGGGGCCGGAGACCCAGTACTTC. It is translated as CASSFAGGPETQYF.

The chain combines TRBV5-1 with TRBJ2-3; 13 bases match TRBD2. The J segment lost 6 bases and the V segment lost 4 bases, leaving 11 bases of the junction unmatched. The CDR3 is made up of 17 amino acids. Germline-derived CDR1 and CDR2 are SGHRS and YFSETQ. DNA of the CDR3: TGCGCCAGCAGCCGGACCGGGACTAGCGGGATCCAGGATACGCAGTATTTT. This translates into CASSRTGTSGIQDTQYF.

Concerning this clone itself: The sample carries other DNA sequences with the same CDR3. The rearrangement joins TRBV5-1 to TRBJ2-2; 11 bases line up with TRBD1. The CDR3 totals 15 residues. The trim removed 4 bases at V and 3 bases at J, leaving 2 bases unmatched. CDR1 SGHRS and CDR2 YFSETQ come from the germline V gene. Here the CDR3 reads CASSPGQGDTGELFF. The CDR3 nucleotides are TGCGCCAGCAGCCCGGGACAGGGGGACACCGGGGAGCTGTTTTTT.

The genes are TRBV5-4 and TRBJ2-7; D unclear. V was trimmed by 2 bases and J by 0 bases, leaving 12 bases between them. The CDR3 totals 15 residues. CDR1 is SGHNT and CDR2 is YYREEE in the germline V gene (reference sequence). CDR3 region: CASSLDADYSYEQYF. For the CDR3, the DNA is TGTGCCAGCAGCTTAGACGCGGATTACTCCTACGAGCAGTACTTC.

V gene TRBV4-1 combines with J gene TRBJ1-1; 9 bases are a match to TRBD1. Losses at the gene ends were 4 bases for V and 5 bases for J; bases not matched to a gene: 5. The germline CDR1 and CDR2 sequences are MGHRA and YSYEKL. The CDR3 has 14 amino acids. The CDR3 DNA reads TGCGCCAGCAGCCGCGAACAGGGGGCGACTGAAGCTTTCTTT. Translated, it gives CASSREQGATEAFF.

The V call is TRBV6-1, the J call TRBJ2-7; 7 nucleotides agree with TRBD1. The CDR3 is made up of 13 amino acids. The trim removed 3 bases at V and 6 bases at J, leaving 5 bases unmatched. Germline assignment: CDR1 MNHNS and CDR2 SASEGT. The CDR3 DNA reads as TGTGCCAGCAGTGACCCTTGGACAGGCGAGCAGTACGTC. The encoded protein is CASSDPWTGEQYV.